This TCR beta chain was captured in a study of cytomegalovirus exposure and HLA in healthy donors. The PCR contained 60 Vbeta and 13 Jbeta primers. TCRdb's copy holds only in-frame clones and misses some; the assay was immunoSEQ multiplex PCR. This sample carries about 110,000 clones, over 60% of them seen once, and the ten largest clones take around 2.2%. This CDR3 is built from 14 residues. Trimming took off 5 bases at V and 5 bases at J, with 15 bases between the two ends. Germline-derived CDR1 and CDR2 are SGHTA and FQGNSA. This clone has only a few counts. The receptor was isolated from a young woman in good health and CMV-seronegative. The chain couples TRBV7-2 to TRBJ1-1, with a possible D match to TRBD1 (6 bases). The sequenced sample consisted of PBMCs. In DNA form, the CDR3 reads TGTGCCAGCAGCGCAAGCCCAGGGGTAACTGAAGCTTTCTTT. Translation gives CASSASPGVTEAFF.